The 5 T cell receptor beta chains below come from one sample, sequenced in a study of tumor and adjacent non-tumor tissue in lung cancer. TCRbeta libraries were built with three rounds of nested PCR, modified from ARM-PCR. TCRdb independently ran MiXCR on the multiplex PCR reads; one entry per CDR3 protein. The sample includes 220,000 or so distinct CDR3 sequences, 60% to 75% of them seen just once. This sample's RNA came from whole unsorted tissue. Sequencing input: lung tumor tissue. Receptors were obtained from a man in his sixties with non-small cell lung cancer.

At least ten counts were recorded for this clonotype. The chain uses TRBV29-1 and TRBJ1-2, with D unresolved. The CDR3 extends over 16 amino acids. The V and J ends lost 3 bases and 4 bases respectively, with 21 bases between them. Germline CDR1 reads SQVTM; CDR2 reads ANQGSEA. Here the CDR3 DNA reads TGCAGCGTTGACGGGTTTGGTTTGAGGGAAGGCTATGGCTACACCTTC. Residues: CSVDGFGLREGYGYTF.

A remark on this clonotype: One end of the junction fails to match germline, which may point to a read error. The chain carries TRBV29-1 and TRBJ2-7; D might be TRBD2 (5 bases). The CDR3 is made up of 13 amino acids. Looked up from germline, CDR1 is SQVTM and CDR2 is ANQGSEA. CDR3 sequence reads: CSVTVARTGEQYF. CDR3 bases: TGCAGCGTAACGGTAGCGAGAACCGGCGAGCAATACTTC.

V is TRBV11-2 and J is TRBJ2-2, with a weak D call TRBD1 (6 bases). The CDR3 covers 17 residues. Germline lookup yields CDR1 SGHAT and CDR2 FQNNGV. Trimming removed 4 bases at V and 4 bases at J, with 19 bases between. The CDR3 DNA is TGTGCCAGCAGCTCACAGGGACGCCATCGGGTCACCGGGGAGCTGTTTTTT. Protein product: CASSSQGRHRVTGELFF.

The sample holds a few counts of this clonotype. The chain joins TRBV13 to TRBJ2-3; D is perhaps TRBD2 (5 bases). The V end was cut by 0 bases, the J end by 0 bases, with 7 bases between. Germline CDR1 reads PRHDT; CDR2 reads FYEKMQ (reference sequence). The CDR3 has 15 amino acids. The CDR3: CASSLGPSSTDTQYF. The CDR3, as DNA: TGTGCCAGCAGCTTAGGTCCTAGCAGCACAGATACGCAGTATTTT.

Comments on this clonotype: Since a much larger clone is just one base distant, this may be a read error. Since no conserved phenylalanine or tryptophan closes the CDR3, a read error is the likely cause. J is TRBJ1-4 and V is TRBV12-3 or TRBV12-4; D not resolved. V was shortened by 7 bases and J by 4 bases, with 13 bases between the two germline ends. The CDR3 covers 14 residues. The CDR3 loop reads CASTLQRFNEKLFS. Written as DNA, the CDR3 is TGTGCCAGCACCCTGCAAAGGTTTAATGAAAAACTGTTTTCT.